This T cell receptor (beta chain) was captured in a study of cytomegalovirus exposure and HLA in healthy donors. This table comes from immunoSEQ multiplex PCR, and its TCRdb copy is limited to in-frame clones, with some not included. The table lists about 120,000 clones, 89% of them singletons, with 1.9% in the top ten. To note about this clone: One junction end disagrees with the germline gene, perhaps due to a read error.

Germline V gene data show CDR1 as MNHEY and CDR2 as SMNVEV (reference sequence). The CDR3 runs 17 residues. This chain links TRBV27 with TRBJ1-5; 11 bases are a match to TRBD1. This receptor was obtained from a woman between 18 and 29 years old in good health and CMV-seronegative. Sequencing input: PBMCs. CDR3 in amino acids: CASSLSGTGGFNQPQHF. CDR3 nucleotides: TGTGCCAGCAGTCTATCCGGGACAGGGGGTTTTAATCAGCCCCAGCATTTT.